This T cell receptor beta chain was identified in a study of Ad26.COV2.S vaccination and SARS-CoV-2 variants. Study in general: The authors gave Ad26.COV2.S intramuscularly, either once or twice 56 days apart. Points from the study as a whole: After vaccination, substantial breadth of spike-specific CD8+ and CD4+ responses was reported. Measurement of non-spike TCR breadth gave similar results in vaccine and placebo recipients.

TCRdb's copy holds only in-frame clones and misses some; the assay was immunoSEQ multiplex PCR. The sample carries 250,000 to 300,000 clones, about 89% recorded once. To note about this clone: What it binds is not known.

The V end was cut by 3 bases, the J end by 5 bases, with 7 bases between. The CDR3 totals 12 residues. Germline V gene lookup returns CDR1 KGHSH and CDR2 LQKENI. Treatment of the sample: roughly 20 received Ad26.COV2.S at low or high dose, single or two shots; about 5 received placebo; per-sample allocation not given. On day 63 after the first injection, vaccine and placebo recipients gave samples. The TCR sequence derives from a person aged 18-60 years who received the Ad26.COV2.S COVID-19 vaccine or a placebo. The sequencing here drew on peripheral blood, taken in a trial of Ad26.COV2.S vaccine versus placebo. V and J are TRBV18 and TRBJ2-5; D is ambiguous. In DNA, the CDR3 is TGTGCCAGCTCACCCTCCAGGGAGACCCAGTACTTC. This sequence encodes CASSPSRETQYF. The whole variable domain, filled in from reference TRBV18 and TRBJ2-5, reads NAGVMQNPRHLVRRRGQEARLRCSPMKGHSHVYWYRQLPEEGLKFMVYLQKENIIDESGMPKERFSAEFPKEGPSILRIQQVVRGDSAAYFCASSPSRETQYFGPGTRLLVL.